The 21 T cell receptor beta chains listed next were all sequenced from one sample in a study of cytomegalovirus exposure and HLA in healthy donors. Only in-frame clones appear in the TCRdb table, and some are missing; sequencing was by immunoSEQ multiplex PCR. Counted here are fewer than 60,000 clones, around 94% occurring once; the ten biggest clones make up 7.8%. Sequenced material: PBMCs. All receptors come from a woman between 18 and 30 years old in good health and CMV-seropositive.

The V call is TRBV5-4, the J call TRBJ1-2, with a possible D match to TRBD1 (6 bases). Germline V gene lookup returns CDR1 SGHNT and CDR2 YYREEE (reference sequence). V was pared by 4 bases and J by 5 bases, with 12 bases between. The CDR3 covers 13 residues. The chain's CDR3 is CASSGDNVYGYTF. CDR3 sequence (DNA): TGTGCCAGCAGCGGGGACAACGTGTATGGCTACACCTTC.

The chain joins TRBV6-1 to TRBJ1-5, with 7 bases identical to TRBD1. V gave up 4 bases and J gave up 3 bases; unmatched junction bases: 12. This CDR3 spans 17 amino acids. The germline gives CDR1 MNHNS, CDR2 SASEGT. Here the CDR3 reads CASSGNRQGPYNQPQHF. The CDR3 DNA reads TGTGCCAGCAGTGGAAACAGACAGGGACCCTACAATCAGCCCCAGCATTTT.

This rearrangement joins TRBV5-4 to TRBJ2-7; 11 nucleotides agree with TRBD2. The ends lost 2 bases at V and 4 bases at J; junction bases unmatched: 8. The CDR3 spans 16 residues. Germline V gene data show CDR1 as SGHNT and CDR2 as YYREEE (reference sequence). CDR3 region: CASSLAGTSGLYEQYF. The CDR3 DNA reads TGTGCCAGCAGCTTAGCCGGGACTAGCGGTTTGTACGAGCAGTACTTC.

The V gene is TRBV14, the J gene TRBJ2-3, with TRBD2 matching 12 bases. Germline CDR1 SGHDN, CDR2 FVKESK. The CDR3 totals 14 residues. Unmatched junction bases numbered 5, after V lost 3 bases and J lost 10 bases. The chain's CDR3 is CASSQELAGGAQYF. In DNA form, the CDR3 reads TGTGCCAGCAGCCAGGAACTAGCGGGAGGTGCGCAGTATTTT.

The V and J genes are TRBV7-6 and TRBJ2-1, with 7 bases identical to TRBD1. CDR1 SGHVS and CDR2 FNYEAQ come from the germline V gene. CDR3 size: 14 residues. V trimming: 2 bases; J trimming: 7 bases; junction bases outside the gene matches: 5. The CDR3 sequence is CASSLMAGGNEQFF. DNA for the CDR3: TGTGCCAGCAGCTTAATGGCAGGGGGTAATGAGCAGTTCTTC.

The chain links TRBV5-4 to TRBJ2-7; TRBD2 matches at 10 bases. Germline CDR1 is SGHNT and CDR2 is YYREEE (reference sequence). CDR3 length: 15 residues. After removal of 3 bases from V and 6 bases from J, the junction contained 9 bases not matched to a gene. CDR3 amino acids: CASSSPLAGVPEQYF. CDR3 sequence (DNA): TGTGCCAGCAGCTCCCCTCTAGCGGGAGTCCCCGAGCAGTACTTC.

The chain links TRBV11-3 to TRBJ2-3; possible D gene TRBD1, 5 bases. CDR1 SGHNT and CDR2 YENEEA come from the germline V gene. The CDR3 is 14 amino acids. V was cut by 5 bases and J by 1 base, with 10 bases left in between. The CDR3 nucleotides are TGTGCCAGCAGCCCACAGGCAGGCACAGATACGCAGTATTTT. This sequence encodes CASSPQAGTDTQYF.

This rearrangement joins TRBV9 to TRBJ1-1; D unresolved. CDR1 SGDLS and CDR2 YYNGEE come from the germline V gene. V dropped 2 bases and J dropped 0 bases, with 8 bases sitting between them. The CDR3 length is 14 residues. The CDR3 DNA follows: TGTGCCAGCAGCGTGGAGGGTATGAACACTGAAGCTTTCTTT. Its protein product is CASSVEGMNTEAFF.

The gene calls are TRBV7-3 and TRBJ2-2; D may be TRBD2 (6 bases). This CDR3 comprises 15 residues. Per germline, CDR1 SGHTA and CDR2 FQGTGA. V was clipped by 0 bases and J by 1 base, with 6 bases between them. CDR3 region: CASSLTSGNTGELFF. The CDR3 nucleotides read TGTGCCAGCAGCTTAACTAGCGGGAACACCGGGGAGCTGTTTTTT.

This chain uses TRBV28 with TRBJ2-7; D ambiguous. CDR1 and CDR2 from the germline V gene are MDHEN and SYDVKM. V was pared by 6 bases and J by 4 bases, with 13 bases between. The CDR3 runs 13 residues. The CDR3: CASRASFPYEQYF. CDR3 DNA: TGTGCCAGCAGGGCCTCCTTTCCTTACGAGCAGTACTTC. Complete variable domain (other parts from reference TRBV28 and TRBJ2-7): DVKVTQSSRYLVKRTGEKVFLECVQDMDHENMFWYRQDPGLGLRLIYFSYDVKMKEKGDIPEGYSVSREKKERFSLILESASTNQTSMYLCASRASFPYEQYFGPGTRLTVT.

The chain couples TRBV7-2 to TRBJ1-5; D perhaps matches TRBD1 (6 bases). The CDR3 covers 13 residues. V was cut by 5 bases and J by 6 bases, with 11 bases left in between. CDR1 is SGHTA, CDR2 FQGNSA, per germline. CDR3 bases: TGTGCCAGCAGCGCACAGGGTCCTCAGCCCCAGCATTTT. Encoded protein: CASSAQGPQPQHF. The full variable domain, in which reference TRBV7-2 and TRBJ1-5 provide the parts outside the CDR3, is GAGVSQSPSNKVTEKGKDVELRCDPISGHTALYWYRQSLGQGLEFLIYFQGNSAPDKSGLPSDRFSAERTGGSVSTLTIQRTQQEDSAVYLCASSAQGPQPQHFGDGTRLSIL.

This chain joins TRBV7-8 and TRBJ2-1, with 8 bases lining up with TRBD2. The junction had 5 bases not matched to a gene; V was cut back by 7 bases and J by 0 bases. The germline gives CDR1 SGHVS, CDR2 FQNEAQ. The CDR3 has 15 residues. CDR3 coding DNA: TGTGCCAGCATCGCAAGCGGGAGCTCCTACAATGAGCAGTTCTTC. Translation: CASIASGSSYNEQFF.

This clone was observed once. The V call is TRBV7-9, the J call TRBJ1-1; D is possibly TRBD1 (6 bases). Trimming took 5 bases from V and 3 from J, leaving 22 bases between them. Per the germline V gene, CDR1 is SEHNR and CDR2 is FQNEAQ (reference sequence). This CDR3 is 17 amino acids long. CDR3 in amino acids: CASSRNWQGPMDTEAFF. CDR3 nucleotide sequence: TGTGCCAGCAGCCGGAATTGGCAGGGGCCAATGGACACTGAAGCTTTCTTT.

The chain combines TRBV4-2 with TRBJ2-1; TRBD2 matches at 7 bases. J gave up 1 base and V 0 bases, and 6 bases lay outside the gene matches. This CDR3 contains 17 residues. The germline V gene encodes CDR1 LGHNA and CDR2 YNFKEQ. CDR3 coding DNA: TGTGCCAGCAGCCAAGATACGAGCGGGGATTCCTACAATGAGCAGTTCTTC. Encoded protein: CASSQDTSGDSYNEQFF.

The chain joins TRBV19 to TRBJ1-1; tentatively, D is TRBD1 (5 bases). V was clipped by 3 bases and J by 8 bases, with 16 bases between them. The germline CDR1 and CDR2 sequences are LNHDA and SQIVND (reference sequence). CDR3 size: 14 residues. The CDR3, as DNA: TGTGCCAGTAGTATTCAGGGAGGGTGGGAAGAAGCTTTCTTT. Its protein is CASSIQGGWEEAFF. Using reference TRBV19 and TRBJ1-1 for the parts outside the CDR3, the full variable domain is DGGITQSPKYLFRKEGQNVTLSCEQNLNHDAMYWYRQDPGQGLRLIYYSQIVNDFQKGDIAEGYSVSREKKESFPLTVTSAQKNPTAFYLCASSIQGGWEEAFFGQGTRLTVV.

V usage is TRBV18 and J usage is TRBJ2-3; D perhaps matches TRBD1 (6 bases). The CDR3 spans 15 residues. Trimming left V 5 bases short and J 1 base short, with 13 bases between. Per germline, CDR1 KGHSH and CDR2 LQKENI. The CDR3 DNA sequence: TGTGCCAGCTCATCCTGGACAGTGGGCACAGATACGCAGTATTTT. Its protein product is CASSSWTVGTDTQYF. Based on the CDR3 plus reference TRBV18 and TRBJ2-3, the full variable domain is NAGVMQNPRHLVRRRGQEARLRCSPMKGHSHVYWYRQLPEEGLKFMVYLQKENIIDESGMPKERFSAEFPKEGPSILRIQQVVRGDSAAYFCASSSWTVGTDTQYFGPGTRLTVL.

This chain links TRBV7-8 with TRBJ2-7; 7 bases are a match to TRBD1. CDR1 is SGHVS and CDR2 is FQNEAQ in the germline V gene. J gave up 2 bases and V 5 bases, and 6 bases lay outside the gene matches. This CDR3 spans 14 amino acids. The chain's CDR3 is CASSRRDSPYEQYF. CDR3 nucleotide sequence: TGTGCCAGCAGCCGCCGGGACAGCCCCTACGAGCAGTACTTC.

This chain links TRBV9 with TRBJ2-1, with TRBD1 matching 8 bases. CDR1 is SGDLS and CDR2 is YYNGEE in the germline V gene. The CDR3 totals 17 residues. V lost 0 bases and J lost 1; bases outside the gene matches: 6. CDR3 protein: CASSVGDRSASYNEQFF. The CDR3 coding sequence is TGTGCCAGCAGCGTAGGGGACAGGTCCGCTTCCTACAATGAGCAGTTCTTC.

This CDR3 is CSVGGLGPRTDTQYF. CDR3 nucleotide sequence: TGCAGCGTCGGGGGGCTCGGCCCCCGGACAGATACGCAGTATTTT. J is TRBJ2-3 and V is TRBV29-1, with D perhaps matching TRBD2 (7 bases). The CDR3 extends over 15 amino acids. The germline V and J ends were trimmed by 6 bases and 3 bases, with 19 bases remaining between them. Germline loops: CDR1 SQVTM, CDR2 ANQGSEA.

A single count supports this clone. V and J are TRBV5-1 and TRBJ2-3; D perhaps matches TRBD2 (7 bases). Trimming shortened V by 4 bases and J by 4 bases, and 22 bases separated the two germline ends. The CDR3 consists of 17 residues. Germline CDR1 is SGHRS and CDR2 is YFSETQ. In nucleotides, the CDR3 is TGCGCCAGCAGCACCTCACAGGGCCCAACTAGCGCAGATACGCAGTATTTT. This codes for CASSTSQGPTSADTQYF.

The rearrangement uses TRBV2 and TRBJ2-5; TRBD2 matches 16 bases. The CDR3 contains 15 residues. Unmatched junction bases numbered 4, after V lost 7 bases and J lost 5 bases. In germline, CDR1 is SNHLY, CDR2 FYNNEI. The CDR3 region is CASTEGLAGGETQYF. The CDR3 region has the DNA TGTGCCAGCACCGAGGGACTAGCGGGAGGGGAGACCCAGTACTTC.